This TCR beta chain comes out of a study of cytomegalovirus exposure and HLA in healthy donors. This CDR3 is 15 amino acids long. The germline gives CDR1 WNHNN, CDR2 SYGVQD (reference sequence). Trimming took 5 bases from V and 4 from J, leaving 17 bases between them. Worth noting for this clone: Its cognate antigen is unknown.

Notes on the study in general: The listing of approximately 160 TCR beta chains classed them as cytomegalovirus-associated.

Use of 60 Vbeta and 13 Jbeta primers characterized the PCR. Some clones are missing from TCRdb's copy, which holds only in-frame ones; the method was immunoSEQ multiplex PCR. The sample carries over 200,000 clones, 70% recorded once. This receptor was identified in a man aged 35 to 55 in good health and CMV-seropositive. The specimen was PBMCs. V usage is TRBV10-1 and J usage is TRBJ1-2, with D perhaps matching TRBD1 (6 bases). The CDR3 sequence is CASSPRTDQFYGYTF. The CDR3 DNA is TGCGCCAGCAGTCCAAGGACAGACCAATTCTATGGCTACACCTTC.